This T cell receptor beta chain was sequenced in a study of cytomegalovirus exposure and HLA in healthy donors. The CDR3 is made up of 13 amino acids. CDR1 is MGHDK and CDR2 is SYGVNS in the germline V gene. Primers: 60 Vbeta forward and 13 Jbeta reverse. Sequencing used immunoSEQ multiplex PCR; TCRdb keeps in-frame clones, though not all of them. The sample holds about 150,000 clones, 64% seen once. Input material: PBMCs. The chain carries TRBV25-1 and TRBJ2-5, with 9 nucleotides matching TRBD1. The J call may be in error: the DNA end matches TRBJ2-7 better. The clonotype originates from a woman in her 30s in good health and CMV-seropositive. This chain's CDR3 is CASSPQGADEQYF. The CDR3 DNA sequence: TGTGCCAGCAGTCCACAGGGGGCGGACGAGCAGTACTTC.